This TCR beta chain was captured by sequencing in a study of T cell responses to AZD1222 COVID-19 vaccine. Study findings and constraints: A mostly white British donor set with more females was recruited, and clonal diversity was possibly underestimated. It was only 6 or 7 AZD1222 recipients who were seropositive at baseline.

Concerning this clone: Its specificity is not known.

Here immunoSEQ multiplex PCR was the method, and the copy in TCRdb shows in-frame clones only, minus some. Among approximately 180,000 clones listed, around 94% were seen once. The sample in question was peripheral blood, obtained 28 days after the second dose of the MenACWY control vaccine. The TCR comes from an adult who received the MenACWY meningococcal vaccine as a control.

CDR3 residues: CASSLGDSGYGYTF. CDR3 bases: TGTGCCAGCTCCCTAGGGGATTCTGGCTATGGCTACACCTTC. This sequence joins TRBV18 and TRBJ1-2; perhaps TRBD1 as D (5 bases). CDR3 length equals 14 residues. Trimming took off 6 bases at V and 4 bases at J, with 15 bases between the two ends. CDR1 and CDR2 (germline): KGHSH, LQKENI.